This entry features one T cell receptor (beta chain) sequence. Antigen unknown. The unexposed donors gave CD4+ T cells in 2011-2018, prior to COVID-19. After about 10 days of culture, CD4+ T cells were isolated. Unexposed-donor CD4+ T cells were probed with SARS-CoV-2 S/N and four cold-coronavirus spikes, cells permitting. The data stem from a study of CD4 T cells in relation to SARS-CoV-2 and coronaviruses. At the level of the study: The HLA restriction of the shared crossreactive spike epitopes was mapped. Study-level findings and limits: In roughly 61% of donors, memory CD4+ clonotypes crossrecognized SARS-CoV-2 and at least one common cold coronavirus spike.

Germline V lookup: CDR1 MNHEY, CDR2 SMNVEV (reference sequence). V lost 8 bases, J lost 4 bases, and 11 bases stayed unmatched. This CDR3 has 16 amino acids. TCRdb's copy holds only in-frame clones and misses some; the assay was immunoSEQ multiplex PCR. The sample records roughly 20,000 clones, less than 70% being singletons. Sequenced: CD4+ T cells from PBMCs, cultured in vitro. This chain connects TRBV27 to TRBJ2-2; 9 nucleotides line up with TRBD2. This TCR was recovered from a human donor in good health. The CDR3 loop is CASGTPRGGGTGELFF. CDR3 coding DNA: TGTGCCAGCGGAACCCCGCGGGGGGGAGGCACCGGGGAGCTGTTTTTT.